The 26 T cell receptor beta chains presented below share a single source sample, sequenced in a study of T cell repertoires in cytomegalovirus infection. TCRdb re-derived calls from the reads in MiXCR, one entry per CDR3 protein. The sample contains under 800,000 distinct CDR3 sequences, approximately 25% of which appear only once. The sample taken for sequencing was CD8+ T cells from PBMCs. The receptors derive from a human donor in good health (CMV status not recorded). Some clones in this sample may be carry-over from other donors' samples.

This rearrangement joins TRBV7-6 to TRBJ1-2; D uncertain. CDR1 and CDR2 (germline): SGHVS, FNYEAQ. The germline V and J ends were trimmed by 5 bases and 3 bases, with 10 bases remaining between them. There are 13 residues in the CDR3. This CDR3 is CASSPRWDYGYTF. The CDR3 DNA sequence: TGTGCCAGCAGCCCCCGGTGGGACTATGGCTACACCTTC.

This clonotype was observed a few times. The gene calls are TRBV29-1 and TRBJ2-7; D is unresolved. V shed 4 bases and J shed 0 bases, with 13 bases lying between them. CDR1 is SQVTM and CDR2 is ANQGSEA in the germline V gene. CDR3 length: 14 residues. CDR3 in DNA: TGCAGCGTTGTTGGGCAGGTGAGCTCCTACGAGCAGTACTTC. This codes for CSVVGQVSSYEQYF.

This chain's CDR3 is CASSLTWSSPLHF. CDR3 bases: TGTGCCAGCAGCCTTACGTGGAGTTCACCCCTCCACTTT. The chain has TRBV28 and TRBJ1-6; D gene ambiguous. This CDR3 is built from 13 residues. CDR1 is MDHEN and CDR2 is SYDVKM in the germline V gene. Trimming removed 6 bases from V and 9 bases from J, with 12 bases in between.

This clonotype was counted between two and nine times. The chain has TRBV7-2 and TRBJ1-2; possible D gene TRBD1, 6 bases. The germline V and J ends were trimmed by 0 bases and 4 bases, with 15 bases remaining between them. Looked up from germline, CDR1 is SGHTA and CDR2 is FQGNSA. This CDR3 has 16 residues. CDR3 sequence: CASSLAPGGGLYGYTF. For the CDR3, the DNA is TGTGCCAGCAGCTTAGCGCCGGGAGGGGGACTCTATGGCTACACCTTC.

V is TRBV6-2 or TRBV6-3 and J is TRBJ2-7; D is unresolved. The CDR3 is 13 residues long. The V end lost 2 bases, the J end lost 2 bases, and 7 bases lay between the germline ends. From germline, CDR1 is MNHEY and CDR2 SVGEGT. The CDR3 region is CASSYPSPYEQYV. Here the CDR3 DNA reads TGTGCCAGCAGTTACCCGTCACCCTACGAGCAGTACGTC.

The genes are TRBV7-9 and TRBJ2-2, with 10 bases aligning to TRBD1. CDR1 SEHNR and CDR2 FQNEAQ come from the germline V gene (reference sequence). V gave up 3 bases and J gave up 1 base; unmatched junction bases: 17. This CDR3 contains 21 residues. CDR3 nucleotide sequence: TGTGCCAGCAGCTTTGACCATCCGGGACAGGGGCCGCCTAAGAACACCGGGGAGCTGTTTTTT. Residues: CASSFDHPGQGPPKNTGELFF.

This clonotype was seen at least ten times. The CDR3 DNA reads as TGTGCCAGCATTAACAGGGGTTCCAACTATGGCTACACCTTC. The encoded protein is CASINRGSNYGYTF. The chain recombines TRBV28 with TRBJ1-2; 7 bases agree with TRBD1. The J segment lost 2 bases and the V segment lost 7 bases, leaving 7 bases of the junction unmatched. The CDR3 sequence is 14 residues long. The germline V gene encodes CDR1 MDHEN and CDR2 SYDVKM.

The J gene is TRBJ2-1, the V gene TRBV4-1; a weak D match, TRBD1 (6 bases). CDR3 length: 18 amino acids. The V end lost 4 bases, the J end lost 2 bases, and 21 bases lay between the germline ends. Germline assignment: CDR1 MGHRA and CDR2 YSYEKL. CDR3 nucleotide sequence: TGCGCCAGCAGCCGAAAGGGGGTAGGGGACCCTCCCTACAATGAGCAGTTCTTC. As protein: CASSRKGVGDPPYNEQFF.

The chain employs TRBV23-1 and TRBJ2-6; D is unclear. TRBV23-1 is annotated as an ORF whose role is uncertain. The V gene lost 4 bases and the J gene lost 1 base, with 17 bases spanning the gap. This CDR3 is 18 amino acids long. The CDR3 protein is CASSPTPSTRSGANVLTF. Here the CDR3 DNA reads TGCGCCAGCAGTCCCACGCCTTCAACCCGTTCTGGGGCCAACGTCCTGACTTTC.

In this sample, this clonotype turned up many times. J is TRBJ2-1 and V is TRBV7-6; D possibly matches TRBD1 or TRBD2 (5 bases each). Trimming shortened V by 2 bases and J by 9 bases, and 11 bases separated the two germline ends. CDR1 is SGHVS and CDR2 is FNYEAQ in the germline V gene. The CDR3 contains 13 residues. DNA of the CDR3: TGTGCCAGCAGCTTACAATGGGGGTCTGAGCAGTTCTTC. This codes for CASSLQWGSEQFF.

This clonotype was picked up many times. The chain couples TRBV7-2 to TRBJ2-5; 7 bases agree with TRBD2. Germline V gene lookup returns CDR1 SGHTA and CDR2 FQGNSA. This CDR3 has 19 amino acids. The ends lost 1 base at V and 1 base at J; junction bases unmatched: 15. The CDR3, as DNA: TGTGCCAGCAGCTTAGAGTACTGGGTTGGTGGGACTACCCAAGAGACCCAGTACTTC. This codes for CASSLEYWVGGTTQETQYF. The whole variable domain, remainder taken from reference TRBV7-2 and TRBJ2-5, is GAGVSQSPSNKVTEKGKDVELRCDPISGHTALYWYRQSLGQGLEFLIYFQGNSAPDKSGLPSDRFSAERTGGSVSTLTIQRTQQEDSAVYLCASSLEYWVGGTTQETQYFGPGTRLLVL.

The sample holds many counts of this clonotype. This sequence joins TRBV7-2 and TRBJ2-3, with a tentative D call TRBD2 (6 bases). Trimming cost V 3 bases and J 4 bases, with 17 bases left between them. The CDR3 is 16 residues long. Germline loops: CDR1 SGHTA, CDR2 FQGNSA. In DNA form, the CDR3 reads TGTGCCAGCAGCTTGGGGACTTTTCCTCCGGCAGATACGCAGTATTTT. Amino acids: CASSLGTFPPADTQYF.

This clonotype came up a few times. This chain connects TRBV7-9 to TRBJ2-1, with 11 positions matching TRBD2. This CDR3 contains 15 residues. The V gene end was trimmed by 4 bases and the J gene end by 8 bases; junction bases not matched to a gene: 7. CDR1 and CDR2 from the germline V gene are SEHNR and FQNEAQ (reference sequence). The CDR3 DNA sequence: TGTGCCAGCAGCTCCGGGACTAGCGGCCTCCATGAGCAGTTCTTC. Translated: CASSSGTSGLHEQFF.

This clonotype came up many times. This chain connects TRBV7-9 to TRBJ2-3; 10 bases align to TRBD2. This CDR3 spans 15 amino acids. J lost 6 bases, V lost 6 bases, and 9 bases had no gene match. The germline gives CDR1 SEHNR, CDR2 FQNEAQ (reference sequence). The CDR3: CASSSSGGRSDTQYF. The CDR3 DNA reads TGTGCCAGCAGTTCTAGCGGGGGACGGTCGGATACGCAGTATTTT.

As regards this clonotype: It may be a read error: a sequence one base away is much more abundant. V usage is TRBV7-4 and J usage is TRBJ1-1; D perhaps matches TRBD1 (5 bases). Germline V CDR1 and CDR2: SGHVT, SQSDAQ. The CDR3 contains 13 residues. The CDR3 protein is CVSSLGVPIEAFF. The DNA of the CDR3 is TGTGTCAGCAGCTTAGGGGTCCCCATTGAAGCTTTCTTT.

The chain links TRBV7-9 to TRBJ2-3, with D possibly matching TRBD2 (6 bases). V was trimmed by 5 bases and J by 4 bases, leaving 40 bases between them. Per the germline V gene, CDR1 is SEHNR and CDR2 is FQNEAQ (reference sequence). The CDR3 has 23 amino acids. CDR3 sequence reads: CASSPAWDDRDSSLSTKADTQYF. The DNA for the CDR3 is TGTGCCAGCAGCCCCGCTTGGGACGACCGGGACTCCTCACTTAGCACGAAGGCAGATACGCAGTATTTT.

The V call is TRBV10-3, the J call TRBJ2-5; TRBD1 matches at 9 bases. CDR3 length equals 15 residues. Germline CDR1 ENHRY, CDR2 SYGVKD. V was clipped by 3 bases and J by 5 bases; unmatched bases: 7. CDR3 residues: CAISEPEQGAETQYF. CDR3 bases: TGTGCCATCAGTGAACCCGAACAGGGGGCGGAGACCCAGTACTTC.

The V and J genes are TRBV4-3 and TRBJ1-1, with D possibly TRBD1 on 5 matching bases. V was cut by 0 bases and J by 10 bases, with 18 bases left in between. The CDR3 spans 15 residues. Germline loops: CDR1 LGHNA, CDR2 YSLEER. CDR3 loop: CASSQEGDGRDPAFF. For the CDR3, the DNA is TGCGCCAGCAGCCAAGAGGGAGATGGACGGGACCCAGCTTTCTTT.

This clonotype was seen at least ten times. The chain joins TRBV12-3 or TRBV12-4 to TRBJ1-2, with 9 bases that match TRBD1. V dropped 4 bases and J dropped 5; count of bases not matched to a gene: 8. The CDR3 totals 15 residues. CDR3 coding DNA: TGTGCCAGCAGTTCCGGGACAGGGCGAATTTATGGCTACACCTTC. This gives the protein CASSSGTGRIYGYTF.

The chain recombines TRBV6-2 or TRBV6-3 with TRBJ1-2; D gene uncertain. V lost 0 bases and J lost 4, with 12 bases in between. Germline assignment: CDR1 MNHEY and CDR2 SVGEGT. This CDR3 is 15 amino acids long. The CDR3 DNA is TGTGCCAGCAGTTACTCGAGTAGTCAGTTCTATGGCTACACCTTC. Its protein product is CASSYSSSQFYGYTF.

The rearrangement links TRBV20-1 to TRBJ2-1, with D tentatively TRBD1 (5 bases). The CDR3 loop spans 14 amino acids. V was cut by 5 bases and J by 2 bases, with 13 bases left in between. CDR1 DFQATT and CDR2 SNEGSKA come from the germline V gene (reference sequence). CDR3 sequence: CSASAKGPYNEQFF. The DNA for the CDR3 is TGCAGTGCTTCCGCTAAGGGGCCCTACAATGAGCAGTTCTTC.

A word on this clonotype: One junction end disagrees with the germline gene, perhaps due to a read error. V and J are TRBV14 and TRBJ2-7, with 9 bases fitting TRBD2. This CDR3 is built from 18 residues. Germline V gene lookup returns CDR1 SGHDN and CDR2 FVKESK. The CDR3 loop reads CANSQVPVVAGESYEQYF. The CDR3 coding sequence is TGTGCCAACAGCCAAGTCCCCGTGGTAGCGGGGGAGTCCTACGAGCAGTACTTC.

This clonotype occurred a few times. This chain joins TRBV25-1 and TRBJ2-1; possible D gene TRBD2, 6 bases. The CDR3 length is 12 residues. Germline assignment: CDR1 MGHDK and CDR2 SYGVNS. The germline V and J ends were trimmed by 6 bases and 9 bases, with 12 bases remaining between them. The CDR3 DNA is TGTGCCAGCAGGTGGGGGGATTCTGAGCAGTTCTTC. Amino acids: CASRWGDSEQFF.

This clonotype was seen repeatedly, ten times or more. This chain links TRBV7-9 with TRBJ2-1; 10 positions match TRBD2. The CDR3 length is 15 residues. V gave up 4 bases and J gave up 5 bases; unmatched junction bases: 5. The V gene's germline CDR1 is SEHNR and CDR2 FQNEAQ (reference sequence). CDR3 DNA sequence: TGTGCCAGCAGCTATTTAGCGGGGGGAAACAATGAGCAGTTCTTC. Translating it yields CASSYLAGGNNEQFF.

V and J are TRBV15 and TRBJ2-7; D gene ambiguous. In germline, CDR1 is LNHNV, CDR2 YYDKDF (reference sequence). CDR3 length equals 12 residues. The germline V and J ends were trimmed by 5 bases and 3 bases, with 8 bases remaining between them. CDR3 sequence: CATSFSNYEQYF. CDR3 nucleotide sequence: TGTGCCACCAGCTTTTCGAACTACGAGCAGTACTTC.

This clonotype was seen repeatedly, ten times or more. In nucleotides, the CDR3 is TGTGCCAGTCCCTCCCAGGGAAAGCCTGGGGCCAACGTCCTGACTTTC. Its protein product is CASPSQGKPGANVLTF. The J gene is TRBJ2-6, the V gene TRBV7-9; D might be TRBD1 (5 bases). Germline assignment: CDR1 SEHNR and CDR2 FQNEAQ (reference sequence). The V gene lost 9 bases and the J gene lost 2 bases, with 17 bases spanning the gap. The CDR3 covers 16 residues.